These T cell receptor beta chains were read from a single sample in a study of regulatory T cells in long-lasting Graves disease. TCRdb passed the multiplex PCR reads through MiXCR, listing each CDR3 protein once. The profile shows fewer than 500,000 distinct CDR3 sequences, roughly 15% of them singletons. The data were also submitted as part of a second study, on T cells in Graves' hyperthyroidism and ophthalmopathy.

Source: peripheral blood mononuclear cells (PBMCs), taken at new diagnosis, from a patient treated with antithyroid drugs. These TCRs come from a man aged 35-49 years with Graves disease. Each CDR3 is given without its conserved first and last residue.

>14|TRBV11-2
ASSLGLARSVDTQY
>11|TRBV29-1
SVDQAAQETQY
>11|TRBV10-3
ATATGITYEQY
>11|TRBV28
ASRWDRGYEQY
>10|TRBV24-1
ATSDLYYGCT
>9|TRBV18
ASSPGTEQY
>12|TRBV5-1
ASSVRGGSYEQY
>12|TRBV2
ASRGQGINQPQH
>15|TRBV5-1
ASSLEGSGSIGNEQF
>13|TRBV28
ASSLLDGSQGAQY
>9|TRBV10-3
ATGRKETQY
>10|TRBV2
ASSGQGEDAF
>13|TRBV20-1
SAKKTGQGPETQY
>12|TRBV28
ASSLTSDINEQF
>11|TRBV20-1
SASKGRQETQY
>12|TRBV28
ASRVGRLLGEQF
>11|TRBV3-1
ASSPSGDTEAF
>11|TRBV3-1
ASSQGTSYEQF
>12|TRBV11-2
ASSDRGVTGELF
>12|TRBV9
ASSVGFGGQPQH
>9|TRBV5-1
ACSLDETQY
>11|TRBV7-2
ASSKGTGDEQF
>14|TRBV7-8
ASSVGASRASYEQY
>13|TRBV7-3
ASSLTRIRNTEAF
>15|TRBV6-2/TRBV6-3
ASSYVAGRSSYNEQF
>15|TRBV29-1
SVEGLAGGNSYNEQF
>15|TRBV27
ASSASTVWDRDTEAF
>14|TRBV7-9
ASSFSAQKGTDTQY
>14|TRBV2
ASSEGGLAGGNEQF
>11|TRBV29-1
SGGRGQITEAF
>11|TRBV12-3/TRBV12-4
ASSFGRDTEAF
>17|TRBV7-8
ASSLVGLAGTTYTGELF
>13|TRBV9
ASSVGGGGNTEAF
>14|TRBV30
AWSFYKTGDSYEQY
>14|TRBV20-1
SATDGRGLMGETQY
>12|TRBV29-1
SVTRGERTDTQY
>13|TRBV12-3/TRBV12-4
ASSLERQGAGEQY
>11|TRBV11-1
ASSTRGQTEAF
>12|TRBV2
ASSVGRNTGELF
>16|TRBV14
ASSQDKGLAGGSNEQF
>11|TRBV9
ASSVTGGDGQY
>11|TRBV10-1
ASSEASTDTQY